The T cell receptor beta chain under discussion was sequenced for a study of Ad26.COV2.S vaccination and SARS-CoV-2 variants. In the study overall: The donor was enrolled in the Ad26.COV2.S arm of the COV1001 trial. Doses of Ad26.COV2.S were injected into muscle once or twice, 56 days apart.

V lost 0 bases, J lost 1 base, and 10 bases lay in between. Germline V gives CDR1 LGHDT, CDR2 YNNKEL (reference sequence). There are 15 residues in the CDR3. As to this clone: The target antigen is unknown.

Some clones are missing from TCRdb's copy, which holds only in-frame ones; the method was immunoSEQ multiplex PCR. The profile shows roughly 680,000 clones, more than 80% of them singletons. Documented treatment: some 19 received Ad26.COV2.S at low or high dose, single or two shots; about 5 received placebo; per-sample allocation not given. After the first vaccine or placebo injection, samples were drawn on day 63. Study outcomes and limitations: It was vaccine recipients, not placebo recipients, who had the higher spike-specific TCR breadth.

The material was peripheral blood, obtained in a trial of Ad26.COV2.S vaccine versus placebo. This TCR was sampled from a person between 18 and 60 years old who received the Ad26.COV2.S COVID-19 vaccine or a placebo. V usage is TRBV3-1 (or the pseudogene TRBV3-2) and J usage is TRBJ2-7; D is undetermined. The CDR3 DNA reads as TGTGCCAGCAGCCAAGATCAGGCAGGTTCCTACGAGCAGTACTTC. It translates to CASSQDQAGSYEQYF.